The clone carrying this TCR beta chain is a singleton in its sample. Its specificity is unknown. The junction does not match germline at one end; this may be a read error. This sample is drawn from a study of T cell repertoires in cytomegalovirus infection. Looking at the study overall: Public TCR beta signatures marked donors with CMV infection and the matching HLA.

The CDR3 loop spans 12 amino acids. Germline CDR1 LGHNT, CDR2 FRNRAP. TCRdb analysed the reads with MiXCR anew, one entry per CDR3 protein. The sample has 600,000 to 700,000 distinct CDR3 sequences, roughly 33% seen once; the top ten hold 18%. The receptor comes from a human donor in good health (CMV status not recorded). Some clones in this sample may be carry-over from other donors' samples. V is TRBV12-5 and J is TRBJ1-6; possibly TRBD1 for D (5 bases). Sequences were derived from cultured PBMCs, sampled from culture after CMV antigen stimulation. The CDR3 here is CASGLEHRPPYF. The CDR3 bases are TGTGCTAGTGGTTTGGAACACAGGCCTCCGTACTTT.